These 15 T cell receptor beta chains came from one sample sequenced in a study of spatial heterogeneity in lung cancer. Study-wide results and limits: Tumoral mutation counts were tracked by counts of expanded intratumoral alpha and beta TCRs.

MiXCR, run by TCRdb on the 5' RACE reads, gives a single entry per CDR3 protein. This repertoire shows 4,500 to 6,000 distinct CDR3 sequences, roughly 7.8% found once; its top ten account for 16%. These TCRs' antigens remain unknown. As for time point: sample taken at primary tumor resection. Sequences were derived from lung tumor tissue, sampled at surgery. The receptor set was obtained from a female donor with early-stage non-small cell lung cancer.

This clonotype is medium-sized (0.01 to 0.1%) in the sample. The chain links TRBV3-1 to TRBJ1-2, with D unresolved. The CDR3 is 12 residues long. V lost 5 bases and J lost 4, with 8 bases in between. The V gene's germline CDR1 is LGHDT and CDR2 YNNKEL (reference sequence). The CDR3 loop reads CASSYGAYGYTF. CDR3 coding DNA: TGTGCCAGCAGCTATGGTGCCTATGGCTACACCTTC.

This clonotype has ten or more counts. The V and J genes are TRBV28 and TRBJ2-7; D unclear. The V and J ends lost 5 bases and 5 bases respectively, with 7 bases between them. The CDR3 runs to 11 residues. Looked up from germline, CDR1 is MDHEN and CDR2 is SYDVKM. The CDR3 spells CASSGINEQYF. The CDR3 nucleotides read TGTGCCAGCAGTGGGATAAACGAGCAGTACTTC.

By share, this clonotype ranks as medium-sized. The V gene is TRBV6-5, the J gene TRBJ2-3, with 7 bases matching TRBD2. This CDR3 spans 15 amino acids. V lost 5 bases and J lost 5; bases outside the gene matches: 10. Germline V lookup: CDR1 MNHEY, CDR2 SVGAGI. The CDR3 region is CASSLSSGRVDTQYF. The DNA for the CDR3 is TGTGCCAGCAGTCTATCTAGCGGCCGGGTAGATACGCAGTATTTT.

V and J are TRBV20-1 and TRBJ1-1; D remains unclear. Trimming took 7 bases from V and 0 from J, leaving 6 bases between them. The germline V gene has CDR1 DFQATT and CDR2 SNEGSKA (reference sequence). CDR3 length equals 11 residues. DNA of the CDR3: TGCAGTGGGGAAGTGAACACTGAAGCTTTCTTT. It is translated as CSGEVNTEAFF.

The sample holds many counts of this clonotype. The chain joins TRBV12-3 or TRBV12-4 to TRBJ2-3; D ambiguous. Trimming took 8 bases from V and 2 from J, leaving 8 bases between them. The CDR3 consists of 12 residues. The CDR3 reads CASALLTDTQYF. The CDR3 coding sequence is TGTGCCAGCGCTTTGCTCACAGATACGCAGTATTTT.

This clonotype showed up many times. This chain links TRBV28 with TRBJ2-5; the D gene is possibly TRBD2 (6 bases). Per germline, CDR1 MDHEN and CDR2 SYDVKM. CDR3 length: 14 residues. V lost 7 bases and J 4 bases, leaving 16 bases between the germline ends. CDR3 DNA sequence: TGTGCCAGCACCCTGGGAGGTACGGGAGAGACCCAGTACTTC. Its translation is CASTLGGTGETQYF.

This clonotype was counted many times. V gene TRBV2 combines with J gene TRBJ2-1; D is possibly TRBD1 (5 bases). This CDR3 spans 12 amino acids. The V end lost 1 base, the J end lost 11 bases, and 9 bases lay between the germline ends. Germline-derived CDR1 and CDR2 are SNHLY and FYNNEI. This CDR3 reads CASSEGTFKQFF. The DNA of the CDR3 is TGTGCCAGCAGTGAAGGGACATTTAAGCAGTTCTTC.

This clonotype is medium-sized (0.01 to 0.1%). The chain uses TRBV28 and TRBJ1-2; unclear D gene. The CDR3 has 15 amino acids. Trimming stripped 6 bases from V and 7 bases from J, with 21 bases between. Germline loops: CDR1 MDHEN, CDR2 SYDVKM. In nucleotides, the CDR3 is TGTGCCAGCAGGCCCAAGGACGGAGTCAGTCGTGGCTACACCTTC. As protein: CASRPKDGVSRGYTF.

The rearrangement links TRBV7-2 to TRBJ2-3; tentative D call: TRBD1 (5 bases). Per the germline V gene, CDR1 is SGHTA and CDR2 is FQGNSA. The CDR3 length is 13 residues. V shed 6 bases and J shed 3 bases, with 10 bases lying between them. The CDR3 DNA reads TGTGCCAGCAGTATTTCAGGGACAGATACGCAGTATTTT. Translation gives CASSISGTDTQYF. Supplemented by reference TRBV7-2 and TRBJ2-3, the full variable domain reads GAGVSQSPSNKVTEKGKDVELRCDPISGHTALYWYRQSLGQGLEFLIYFQGNSAPDKSGLPSDRFSAERTGGSVSTLTIQRTQQEDSAVYLCASSISGTDTQYFGPGTRLTVL.

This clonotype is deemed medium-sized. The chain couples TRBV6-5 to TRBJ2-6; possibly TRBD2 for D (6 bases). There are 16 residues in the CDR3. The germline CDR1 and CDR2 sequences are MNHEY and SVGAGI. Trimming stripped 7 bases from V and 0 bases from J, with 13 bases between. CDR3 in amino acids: CASKEGRNSGANVLTF. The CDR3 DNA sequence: TGTGCCAGCAAGGAGGGACGGAACTCTGGGGCCAACGTCCTGACTTTC.

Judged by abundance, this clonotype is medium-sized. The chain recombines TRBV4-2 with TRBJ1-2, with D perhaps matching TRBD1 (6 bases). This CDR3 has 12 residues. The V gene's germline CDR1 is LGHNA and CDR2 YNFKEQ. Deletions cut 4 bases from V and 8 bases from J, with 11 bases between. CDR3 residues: CASSRQARGYTF. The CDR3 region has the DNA TGTGCCAGCAGCCGACAGGCCCGAGGCTACACCTTC.

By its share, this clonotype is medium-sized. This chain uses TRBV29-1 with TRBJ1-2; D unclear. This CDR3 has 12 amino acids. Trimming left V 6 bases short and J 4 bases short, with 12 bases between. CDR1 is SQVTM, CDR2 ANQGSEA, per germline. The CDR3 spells CSVTDLLYGYTF. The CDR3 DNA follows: TGCAGCGTGACCGATCTTCTCTATGGCTACACCTTC.

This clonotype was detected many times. This CDR3 reads CASSEGWETQYF. The CDR3 DNA reads TGTGCCAGCAGTGAAGGCTGGGAGACCCAGTACTTC. The rearrangement links TRBV2 to TRBJ2-5; no firm D call. The CDR3 runs 12 residues. CDR1 and CDR2 (germline): SNHLY, FYNNEI. Trimming took off 1 base at V and 5 bases at J, with 5 bases between the two ends. Drawing the rest from reference TRBV2 and TRBJ2-5, the complete variable domain is EPEVTQTPSHQVTQMGQEVILRCVPISNHLYFYWYRQILGQKVEFLVSFYNNEISEKSEIFDDQFSVERPDGSNFTLKIRSTKLEDSAMYFCASSEGWETQYFGPGTRLLVL.

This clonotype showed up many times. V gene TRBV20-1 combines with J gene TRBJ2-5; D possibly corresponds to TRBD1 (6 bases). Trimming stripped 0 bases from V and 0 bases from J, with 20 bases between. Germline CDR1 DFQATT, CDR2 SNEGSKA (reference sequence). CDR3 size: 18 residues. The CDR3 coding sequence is TGCAGTGCTAGAGATCCGACAGGAACTTATTGGTACCAAGAGACCCAGTACTTC. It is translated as CSARDPTGTYWYQETQYF.

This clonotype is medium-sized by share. CDR3 nucleotides: TGTGCCAGCAGCCGAACAGGGTCAGGTGAAAAACTGTTTTTT. Protein: CASSRTGSGEKLFF. This rearrangement joins TRBV7-9 to TRBJ1-4, with D perhaps TRBD1 (6 bases). The CDR3 covers 14 residues. The germline CDR1 and CDR2 sequences are SEHNR and FQNEAQ (reference sequence). V was clipped by 5 bases and J by 7 bases, with 14 bases between them.